This entry lists 30 T cell receptor beta chains sequenced from one sample in a study of metastatic and nonmetastatic thyroid tumors. TCRdb reassembled clones from the PCR reads with MiXCR. The sample shows about 16,000 clones, 31% of them seen only once. Patients were all untreated before their thyroid surgery. The sample comprised blood. The receptors come from a female donor with papillary thyroid cancer or a benign thyroid nodule (not recorded which). Some clones in this sample may be carry-over from other donors' samples.

This chain uses TRBV11-2 with TRBJ2-1; weak D call: TRBD1 (5 bases). The CDR3 is made up of 15 amino acids. Trimming stripped 5 bases from V and 2 bases from J, with 13 bases between. The germline V gene has CDR1 SGHAT and CDR2 FQNNGV. The CDR3 nucleotides read TGTGCCAGCAGCCAACAGGAGCAGGCCTACAATGAGCAGTTCTTC. Its translation: CASSQQEQAYNEQFF.

V is TRBV5-1 and J is TRBJ1-2; 9 bases agree with TRBD1. The ends lost 0 bases at V and 2 bases at J; junction bases unmatched: 8. The CDR3 covers 17 residues. The V gene's germline CDR1 is SGHRS and CDR2 YFSETQ. Here the CDR3 reads CASSLDGTGIENYGYTF. The CDR3 bases are TGCGCCAGCAGCTTGGACGGGACAGGGATTGAGAACTATGGCTACACCTTC.

This clone was counted ten times or more. J is TRBJ2-7 and V is TRBV7-2; TRBD1 matches at 9 bases. The germline V gene has CDR1 SGHTA and CDR2 FQGNSA. The CDR3 runs to 16 residues. J lost 2 bases, V lost 4 bases, and 9 bases had no gene match. The CDR3 DNA follows: TGTGCCAGCAGCTCAGGGGGACAGGGTTTAACCTACGAGCAGTACTTC. This encodes CASSSGGQGLTYEQYF.

About this clone: An end of the junction does not agree with germline; a read error may underlie this. The CDR3 reads CTSRQWTTTMDTQYF. Here the CDR3 DNA reads TGTACCAGCAGGCAATGGACTACTACTATGGATACGCAGTATTTT. The chain employs TRBV27 and TRBJ2-3; weak D call: TRBD2 (6 bases). The CDR3 has 15 amino acids. Germline CDR1 MNHEY, CDR2 SMNVEV (reference sequence).

V is TRBV30 and J is TRBJ1-2; 10 bases line up with TRBD1. This CDR3 is built from 15 residues. The germline V gene encodes CDR1 GTSNPN and CDR2 SVGIG (reference sequence). V shed 3 bases, J shed 8 bases, and the junction held 12 bases outside the gene matches. CDR3 bases: TGTGCCTGGAGGGGACAGGGGCTCTCTGTAGGAGGCTACACCTTC. It yields the protein CAWRGQGLSVGGYTF.

This clone is medium-sized (0.01 to 0.1%). The chain's CDR3 is CATSRDSANTGELFF. Here the CDR3 DNA reads TGTGCCACCAGCAGGGACAGTGCGAACACCGGGGAGCTGTTTTTT. The V and J genes are TRBV15 and TRBJ2-2; a weak D match, TRBD1 (6 bases). CDR1 LNHNV and CDR2 YYDKDF come from the germline V gene (reference sequence). The CDR3 has 15 residues. V shed 3 bases and J shed 0 bases, with 8 bases lying between them. Using reference TRBV15 and TRBJ2-2 for the parts outside the CDR3, the full variable domain is DAMVIQNPRYQVTQFGKPVTLSCSQTLNHNVMYWYQQKSSQAPKLLFHYYDKDFNNEADTPDNFQSRRPNTSFCFLDIRSPGLGDTAMYLCATSRDSANTGELFFGEGSRLTVL.

The chain carries TRBV14 and TRBJ2-7; D may be TRBD2 (5 bases). The CDR3 spans 16 residues. The germline V gene encodes CDR1 SGHDN and CDR2 FVKESK. Trimming stripped 4 bases from V and 4 bases from J, with 20 bases between. The CDR3 nucleotides read TGTGCCAGCAGCCCTCGTCTCGGGGAACCCCCATACGAGCAGTACTTC. It specifies CASSPRLGEPPYEQYF. Full variable domain (remainder filled in from reference TRBV14 and TRBJ2-7): EAGVTQFPSHSVIEKGQTVTLRCDPISGHDNLYWYRRVMGKEIKFLLHFVKESKQDESGMPNNRFLAERTGGTYSTLKVQPAELEDSGVYFCASSPRLGEPPYEQYFGPGTRLTVT.

Comment on this clone: Germline is not matched at one junction end, which may reflect a read error. V usage is TRBV20-1 and J usage is TRBJ1-1; D is uncertain. Germline CDR1 and CDR2: DFQATT and SNEGSKA (reference sequence). The CDR3 runs 14 residues. This CDR3 reads CSSSPGVGDTESFF. The CDR3 DNA follows: TGCAGTTCCAGTCCGGGCGTGGGAGACACTGAATCTTTCTTT.

By share of the sample, this clone is medium-sized. This sequence joins TRBV9 and TRBJ1-6; no clear D. This CDR3 is built from 16 residues. The V end lost 3 bases, the J end lost 9 bases, and 19 bases lay between the germline ends. The germline gives CDR1 SGDLS, CDR2 YYNGEE. CDR3 coding DNA: TGTGCCAGCAGCGCTCATAACACCCTGATGGGTTCACCCCTCCACTTT. Its translation: CASSAHNTLMGSPLHF.

This clone showed up just a few times. The rearrangement links TRBV5-4 to TRBJ1-2; possible D gene TRBD1, 6 bases. The CDR3 length is 14 residues. The germline V gene encodes CDR1 SGHNT and CDR2 YYREEE (reference sequence). V lost 0 bases and J 0 bases, leaving 6 bases between the germline ends. CDR3: CASSLDRANYGYTF. In DNA, the CDR3 is TGTGCCAGCAGCTTGGACAGGGCTAACTATGGCTACACCTTC.

This clone counts as medium-sized. V is TRBV20-1 and J is TRBJ1-4; 8 positions agree with TRBD1. V dropped 0 bases and J dropped 8; count of bases not matched to a gene: 11. CDR3 length: 16 amino acids. CDR1 is DFQATT and CDR2 is SNEGSKA in the germline V gene (reference sequence). As DNA, the CDR3 is TGCAGTGCTAGAGAACAAAGGACAGGGCGATCGGAAAAACTGTTTTTT. Protein: CSAREQRTGRSEKLFF.

In this sample, this clone is medium-sized. CDR3 DNA: TGTGCCAGTAGTATAGCCCGGGACAGTGAAGCAACTAATGAAAAACTGTTTTTT. Amino acids: CASSIARDSEATNEKLFF. This chain joins TRBV19 and TRBJ1-4, with 7 bases aligning to TRBD1. The CDR3 sequence is 18 residues long. Germline CDR1 LNHDA, CDR2 SQIVND (reference sequence). The trim removed 1 base at V and 0 bases at J, leaving 8 bases unmatched.

This clone is medium-sized by share. V usage is TRBV6-1 and J usage is TRBJ2-3; no clear D. The CDR3 totals 13 residues. Germline V lookup: CDR1 MNHNS, CDR2 SASEGT. V gave up 5 bases and J gave up 1 base, with 7 bases separating them. As DNA, the CDR3 is TGTGCCAGCAGTCGGAAGGGCACAGATACGCAGTATTTT. Protein product: CASSRKGTDTQYF.

This clone was observed many times. This chain links TRBV14 with TRBJ1-1, with a weak D call TRBD1 (5 bases). Trimming shortened V by 1 base and J by 1 base, and 13 bases separated the two germline ends. This CDR3 contains 16 residues. Germline CDR1 SGHDN, CDR2 FVKESK. In DNA, the CDR3 is TGTGCCAGCAGCCAAGGGGGTTCAGGACAGAACACTGAAGCTTTCTTT. This translates into CASSQGGSGQNTEAFF.

V gene TRBV7-6 combines with J gene TRBJ2-1, with D tentatively TRBD1 (6 bases). Germline V CDR1 and CDR2: SGHVS, FNYEAQ. Trimming took 10 bases from V and 7 from J, leaving 17 bases between them. There are 13 residues in the CDR3. The CDR3 loop is CANTRSGVNEQFF. Written as DNA, the CDR3 is TGTGCCAACACCCGCTCAGGGGTTAATGAGCAGTTCTTC.

The chain joins TRBV7-2 to TRBJ1-2; 10 nucleotides line up with TRBD1. The CDR3 has 13 amino acids. The V and J ends lost 6 bases and 4 bases, in that order; junction bases with no gene match: 2. Germline lookup yields CDR1 SGHTA and CDR2 FQGNSA. The CDR3 region is CASRGTGAYGYTF. The CDR3 nucleotides are TGTGCCAGCAGAGGGACAGGGGCCTATGGCTACACCTTC.

The chain is built from TRBV7-2 and TRBJ2-1; the D gene could be TRBD1 or TRBD2 (6 bases each). V was clipped by 4 bases and J by 9 bases, with 13 bases between them. The length of the CDR3 is 13 residues. Germline assignment: CDR1 SGHTA and CDR2 FQGNSA. CDR3 loop: CASSSGGRGEQFF. As DNA, the CDR3 is TGTGCCAGCAGCTCCGGGGGCCGAGGTGAGCAGTTCTTC.

This clone was picked up a small number of times. The V and J genes are TRBV20-1 and TRBJ1-1; the D is unclear. V lost 8 bases to trimming and J lost 3 bases, with 22 bases between them. CDR3 length: 15 amino acids. CDR1 and CDR2 from the germline V gene are DFQATT and SNEGSKA (reference sequence). The CDR3 DNA follows: TGCAGTTCCCTCCCTAGTGGAGTGTGGTACACTGAAGCTTTCTTT. Protein product: CSSLPSGVWYTEAFF.

The V call is TRBV6-1, the J call TRBJ2-3; D is unresolved. CDR3 size: 14 residues. The germline V gene has CDR1 MNHNS and CDR2 SASEGT. Trimming took 7 bases from V and 2 from J, leaving 13 bases between them. CDR3 bases: TGTGCCAGCATCCGCGTGGTATACACAGATACGCAGTATTTT. It encodes CASIRVVYTDTQYF.

This clone showed up many times. The genes are TRBV20-1 and TRBJ2-5; 13 bases map to TRBD2. V lost 8 bases and J lost 3; bases outside the gene matches: 3. Germline V gene sequence: CDR1 DFQATT, CDR2 SNEGSKA (reference sequence). The CDR3 spans 13 residues. In DNA form, the CDR3 reads TGCAGTCCAGGACTAGCGGGGGAAGAGACCCAGTACTTC. Residues: CSPGLAGEETQYF.

The gene calls are TRBV5-1 and TRBJ2-7, with no clear D. Trimming removed 1 base from V and 1 base from J, with 3 bases in between. The CDR3 is made up of 12 amino acids. The germline CDR1 and CDR2 sequences are SGHRS and YFSETQ. As DNA, the CDR3 is TGCGCCAGCAGCTTGCCATCCTACGAGCAGTACTTC. This gives the protein CASSLPSYEQYF.

Many counts were recorded for this clone. The V call is TRBV29-1, the J call TRBJ1-2, with D perhaps matching TRBD1 (5 bases). CDR1 SQVTM and CDR2 ANQGSEA come from the germline V gene. CDR3 length: 14 amino acids. The V and J ends lost 3 bases and 1 base respectively, with 12 bases between them. The CDR3 here is CSVDNIQGNYGYTF. The CDR3 nucleotides read TGCAGCGTTGATAACATTCAGGGTAACTATGGCTACACCTTC.

This clone was found a few times. This chain connects TRBV6-1 to TRBJ1-4; unclear D gene. Trimming took off 8 bases at V and 4 bases at J, with 11 bases between the two ends. This CDR3 comprises 13 residues. Germline V lookup: CDR1 MNHNS, CDR2 SASEGT. This CDR3 is CASHSTNNEKLFF. In DNA form, the CDR3 reads TGTGCCAGCCATAGTACGAATAATGAAAAACTGTTTTTT.

This clone was detected many times. The rearrangement uses TRBV2 and TRBJ2-3, with D perhaps given as TRBD1 or TRBD2 (5 bases each). The ends were cut back, 5 bases at V and 8 bases at J, with 23 bases in the middle. This CDR3 region has 16 residues. CDR1 and CDR2 from the germline V gene are SNHLY and FYNNEI. CDR3: CASSLLGTRQPGTQYF. CDR3 nucleotides: TGTGCCAGCAGTCTCCTCGGGACCCGGCAGCCGGGTACGCAGTATTTT.

The gene calls are TRBV7-9 and TRBJ2-5; D is unresolved. CDR3 size: 14 residues. V was shortened by 3 bases and J by 1 base, with 9 bases between the two germline ends. Germline values: CDR1 SEHNR, CDR2 FQNEAQ (reference sequence). In DNA, the CDR3 is TGTGCCAGCAGCTTGCAAAACAGCCAAGAGACCCAGTACTTC. It encodes CASSLQNSQETQYF.

This clone was seen more than once but under ten times. J is TRBJ2-7 and V is TRBV27; 7 nucleotides align to TRBD1. Looked up from germline, CDR1 is MNHEY and CDR2 is SMNVEV (reference sequence). CDR3 length: 14 residues. With 6 bases clipped from V and 6 bases from J, the junction kept 11 bases outside the gene matches. This CDR3 reads CASSTRQGPGEQYF. CDR3 DNA: TGTGCCAGCAGCACCCGACAGGGTCCGGGCGAGCAGTACTTC.

In the case of this clone: One end of the junction is discordant with germline, which a read error may explain. The rearrangement uses TRBV20-1 and TRBJ1-1, with 8 bases identical to TRBD1. Germline CDR1 DFQATT, CDR2 SNEGSKA (reference sequence). The CDR3 extends over 14 amino acids. As DNA, the CDR3 is TGCAGTGCTAGGAGCAGGGGGCGGGACACCGAAGCTTTCTTT. Translated: CSARSRGRDTEAFF.

Judged by abundance, this clone is medium-sized. CDR3 sequence reads: CASSPINGDEQYF. The DNA for the CDR3 is TGTGCCAGCAGCCCTATTAATGGGGACGAGCAGTACTTC. The genes are TRBV7-3 and TRBJ2-7, with D hard to call. The CDR3 spans 13 residues. Germline V gives CDR1 SGHTA, CDR2 FQGTGA. Trimming shortened V by 5 bases and J by 5 bases, and 13 bases separated the two germline ends.

The chain combines TRBV20-1 with TRBJ1-1, with 11 positions matching TRBD1. In germline, CDR1 is DFQATT, CDR2 SNEGSKA (reference sequence). The CDR3 is 15 residues long. V lost 3 bases to trimming and J lost 2 bases; unmatched junction nucleotides: 5. CDR3 sequence: CSARGTGGSNTEAFF. The CDR3 DNA is TGCAGTGCTAGGGGGACAGGGGGTAGCAACACTGAAGCTTTCTTT.

Many counts were recorded for this clone. CDR3 sequence: CASSLGDRGSYEQYF. Written as DNA, the CDR3 is TGTGCCAGCAGCTTAGGGGACAGGGGCTCCTACGAGCAGTACTTC. The chain recombines TRBV13 with TRBJ2-7; TRBD1 matches at 9 bases. There are 15 residues in the CDR3. V trimming: 0 bases; J trimming: 0 bases; junction bases outside the gene matches: 0. Looked up from germline, CDR1 is PRHDT and CDR2 is FYEKMQ (reference sequence).